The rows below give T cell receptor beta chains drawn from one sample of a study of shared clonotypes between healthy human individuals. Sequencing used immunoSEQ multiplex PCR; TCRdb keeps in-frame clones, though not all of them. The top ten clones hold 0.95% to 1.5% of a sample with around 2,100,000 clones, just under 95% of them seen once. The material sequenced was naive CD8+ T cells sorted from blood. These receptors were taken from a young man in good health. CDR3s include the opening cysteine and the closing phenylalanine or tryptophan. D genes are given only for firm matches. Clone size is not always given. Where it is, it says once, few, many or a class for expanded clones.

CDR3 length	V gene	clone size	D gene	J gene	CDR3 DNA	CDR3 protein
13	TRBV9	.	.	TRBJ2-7	TGTGCCAGCAGCGTGTGGACATCCGACGAGCAGTACTTC	CASSVWTSDEQYF
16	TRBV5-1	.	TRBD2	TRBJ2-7	TGCGCCAGCAGCCCACCTCCAGGACTAGCGCACTACGAGCAGTACTTC	CASSPPPGLAHYEQYF
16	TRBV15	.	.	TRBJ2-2	TGTGCCACCAGCAGAGGGCAGGGAACGGGGACCGGGGAGCTGTTTTTT	CATSRGQGTGTGELFF
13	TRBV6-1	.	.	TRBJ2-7	TGTGCCAGCAGTGATGCTGGCCCCTACGAGCAGTACTTC	CASSDAGPYEQYF
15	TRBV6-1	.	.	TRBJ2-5	TGTGCCAGCGAGGAAGTCATAGAGAGCGAAGAGACCCAGTACTTC	CASEEVIESEETQYF
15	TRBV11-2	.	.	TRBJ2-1	TGTGCCAGCAGCTCCCCCGGGACCCCCAACAATGAGCAGTTCTTC	CASSSPGTPNNEQFF
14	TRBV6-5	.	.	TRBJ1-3	TGTGCCAGCAGTTACTCGGAACAGGTCGGACCTATATATTTT	CASSYSEQVGPIYF
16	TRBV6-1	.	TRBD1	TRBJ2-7	TGTGCCAGCAGTGCTGCTTACAGGGGGCGAGACTACGAGCAGTACTTC	CASSAAYRGRDYEQYF
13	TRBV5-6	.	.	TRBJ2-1	TGTGCCAGCAGCTTGGGGGGCCGCAATGAGCAGTTCTTC	CASSLGGRNEQFF
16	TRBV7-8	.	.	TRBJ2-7	TGTGCCAGCAGCTCCCAGGGGAGCCGCGCCTCCTACGAGCAGTACTTC	CASSSQGSRASYEQYF
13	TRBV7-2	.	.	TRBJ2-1	TGTGCCAGCAGCTTAGTGTTAGAGAATGAGCAGTTCTTC	CASSLVLENEQFF
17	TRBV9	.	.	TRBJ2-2	TGTGCCAGCAGCGTAGAGGGGATGGTGGTGAACACCGGGGAGCTGTTTTTT	CASSVEGMVVNTGELFF
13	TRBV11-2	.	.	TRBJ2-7	TGTGCCAGCAGCTTCACAGGAGACTACGAGCAGTACTTC	CASSFTGDYEQYF
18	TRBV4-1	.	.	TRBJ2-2	TGCGCCAGCAGCCAAGATCCACCGCCCGCCGAGAACACCGGGGAGCTGTTTTTT	CASSQDPPPAENTGELFF
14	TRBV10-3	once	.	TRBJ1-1	TGTGCCATCAGTGATTGGCGGACGAACACTGAAGCTTTCTTT	CAISDWRTNTEAFF
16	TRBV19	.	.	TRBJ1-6	TGTGCCAGTAGTTGGGCGGACAGCTCCTATAATTCACCCCTCCACTTT	CASSWADSSYNSPLHF
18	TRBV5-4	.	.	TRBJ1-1	TGTGCCAGCAGCTTGGCGTTCAACCAGGGAAAGATGAACACTGAAGCTTTCTTT	CASSLAFNQGKMNTEAFF
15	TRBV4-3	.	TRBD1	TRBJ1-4	TGCGCCAGCAGCCCTTACAGGGGTTACAATGAAAAACTGTTTTTT	CASSPYRGYNEKLFF
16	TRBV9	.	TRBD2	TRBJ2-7	TGTGCCAGCAGCGGGACTAGCGGGGGTTCAATTTACGAGCAGTACTTC	CASSGTSGGSIYEQYF
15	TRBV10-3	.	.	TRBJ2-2	TGTGCCATCAGCCAAAAGGATTTGGGCACCGGGGAGCTGTTTTTT	CAISQKDLGTGELFF
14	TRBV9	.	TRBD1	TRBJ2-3	TGTGCCAGCAGCACCGGACAGGGAACAGATACGCAGTATTTT	CASSTGQGTDTQYF
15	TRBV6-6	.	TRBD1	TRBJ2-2	TGTGCCATCTCAGTGGGACAGGGGAACACCGGGGAGCTGTTTTTT	CAISVGQGNTGELFF
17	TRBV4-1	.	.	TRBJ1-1	TGCGCCAGCAGCCAAGATCCGGAGCTCGGAATGAACACTGAAGCTTTCTTT	CASSQDPELGMNTEAFF
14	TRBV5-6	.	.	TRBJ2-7	TGTGCCAGCAGCGTAGGGAACACCGCCTACGAGCAGTACTTC	CASSVGNTAYEQYF
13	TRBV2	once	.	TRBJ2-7	TGTGCCAGCAGCTCGAGCGGTGCCTACGAGCAGTACTTC	CASSSSGAYEQYF
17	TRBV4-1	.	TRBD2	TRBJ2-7	TGCGCCAGCAGCCAAGAGGATACTAGCGGGGTATCCTACGAGCAGTACTTC	CASSQEDTSGVSYEQYF
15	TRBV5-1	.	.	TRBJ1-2	TGCGCCAGCAGCTTGGGCTCCAGCGCGGGCTATGGCTACACCTTC	CASSLGSSAGYGYTF
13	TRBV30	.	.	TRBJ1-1	TGTGCCTGGACGGACGTGAGGAACACTGAAGCTTTCTTT	CAWTDVRNTEAFF
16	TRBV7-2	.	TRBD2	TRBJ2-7	TGTGCCAGCAGCTTAGCGTTGGGACTAGGCGCCTACGAGCAGTACTTC	CASSLALGLGAYEQYF
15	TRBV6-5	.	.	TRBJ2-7	TGTGCCAGCAGGGGAGAGGGGTGGTTTGTCGACGAGCAGTACTTC	CASRGEGWFVDEQYF
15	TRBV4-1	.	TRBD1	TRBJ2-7	TGCGCCAGCAGCCAGGCAGGGACAGGCGACTACGAGCAGTACTTC	CASSQAGTGDYEQYF
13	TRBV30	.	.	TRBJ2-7	TGTGCCTACCGGGCCCCAACCCGATACGAGCAGTACTTC	CAYRAPTRYEQYF
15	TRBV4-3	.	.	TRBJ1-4	TGCGCCAGCAGCCAAGCGAACAGCTTAAATGAAAAACTGTTTTTT	CASSQANSLNEKLFF
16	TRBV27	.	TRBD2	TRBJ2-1	TGTGCCAGCAGCCGTGGGACTAGCGGGCTTTACAATGAGCAGTTCTTC	CASSRGTSGLYNEQFF
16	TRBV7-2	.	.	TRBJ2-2	TGTGCCAGCAGCCCCCAGTCAGGGGAAGATACCGGGGAGCTGTTTTTT	CASSPQSGEDTGELFF
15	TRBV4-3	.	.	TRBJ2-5	TGCGCCAGCAGCCAAGATCGGGGGGCGGGGGAGACCCAGTACTTC	CASSQDRGAGETQYF
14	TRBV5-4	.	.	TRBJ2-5	TGTGCCAGCAGCTTAGGTTGGGGTCAAGAGACCCAGTACTTC	CASSLGWGQETQYF
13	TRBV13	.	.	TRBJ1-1	TGTGCCAGCAGCCAGGCCAGCTTGGGGGGGGCTTTCTTT	CASSQASLGGAFF
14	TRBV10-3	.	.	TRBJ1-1	TGTGCCATCAGTGAGTCGCAGGGCCTCACTGAAGCTTTCTTT	CAISESQGLTEAFF
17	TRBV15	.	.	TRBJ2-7	TGTGCCACCAGCAGCAGACCCCCGCAGGGGGGAAACTACGAGCAGTACTTC	CATSSRPPQGGNYEQYF
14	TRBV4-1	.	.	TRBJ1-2	TGCGCCAGCAGCCTGGGCCCAGGGGCAAATGGCTACACCTTC	CASSLGPGANGYTF
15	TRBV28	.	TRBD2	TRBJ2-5	TGTGCCAGCAGTTCCGGGGGGGCATTGGAGGAGACCCAGTACTTC	CASSSGGALEETQYF
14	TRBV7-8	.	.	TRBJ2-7	TGTGCCAGCAGCTTAGTCGGCAGCTCCTACGAGCAGTACTTC	CASSLVGSSYEQYF
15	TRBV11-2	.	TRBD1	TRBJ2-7	TGTGCCAGCAGCTGGGGGACAGGGGAATCCTACGAGCAGTACTTC	CASSWGTGESYEQYF
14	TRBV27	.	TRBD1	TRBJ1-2	TGTGCCAGCAGTTCCTGGACAGGGGACTATGGCTACACCTTC	CASSSWTGDYGYTF
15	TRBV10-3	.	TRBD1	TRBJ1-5	TGTGCCATCAGCAAAGACAGGGAAGGCAATCAGCCCCAGCATTTT	CAISKDREGNQPQHF
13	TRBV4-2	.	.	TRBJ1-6	TGTGCCAGCAGCCAAGTAACTAATTCACCCCTCCACTTT	CASSQVTNSPLHF
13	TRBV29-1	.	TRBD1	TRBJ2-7	TGCAGCGTTGAGGGACAGGGTTCCTTCGAGCAGTACTTC	CSVEGQGSFEQYF
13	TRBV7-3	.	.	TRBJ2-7	TGTGCCAGCAGCTTAACCCCTCTGGGCCTCTGGACCTTC	CASSLTPLGLWTF
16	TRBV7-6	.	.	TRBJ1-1	TGTGCCAGCAGCGCACGCCCCGAGATATTGAACACTGAAGCTTTCTTT	CASSARPEILNTEAFF
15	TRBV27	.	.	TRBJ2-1	TGTGCCAGCAGTTTATGGGCGGGTTCGGACAATGAGCAGTTCTTC	CASSLWAGSDNEQFF